This TCR beta chain was sequenced in a study of OX40 agonist ivuxolimab in advanced cancers. On the study more broadly: Partial responses were seen in three patients, one with hepatocellular carcinoma and two with cutaneous melanoma. General observations from the study: Partial responders at 0.1-3.0 mg/kg showed near-lowest clonal expansion.

Produced via immunoSEQ multiplex PCR; TCRdb's table is partial and in-frame only. This table has over 45,000 clones, around 90% appearing once. Germline CDR1 and CDR2: SGHAT and FQNNGV. V was shortened by 1 base and J by 0 bases, with 7 bases between the two germline ends. The CDR3 is made up of 16 amino acids. With regard to this clone: What it binds is not known.

The chain is built from TRBV11-2 and TRBJ2-6, with unresolved D. This TCR came from an adult with an advanced solid tumor such as melanoma, head and neck, liver or kidney cancer. The sequenced sample was CD4+ or CD8+ T cells sorted from blood, obtained in a trial of the OX40 agonist ivuxolimab. CDR3 nucleotides: TGTGCCAGCAGCTTAGTATCTGTCTCTGGGGCCAACGTCCTGACTTTC. Its protein product is CASSLVSVSGANVLTF.